This T cell receptor beta chain was captured by sequencing in a study of a mutant IDH1 vaccine in newly diagnosed glioma (dated by TCRdb to the early 2020s). Background for the entire study: Vaccination started 4-6 weeks after radiotherapy alone, or was given together with temozolomide cycles in the groups whose treatment included chemotherapy. The approximately 29 treated patients were approximately 62% male and roughly 40% female, with a mean age of around 40 years. Before enrollment, most patients had been given radiochemotherapy with temozolomide as standard therapy, while the rest had received either radiotherapy alone or temozolomide alone. The week-35 safety follow-up took place at visit V12, and the week-47 end of study took place at visit V13. Peripheral blood was drawn at six visits: V03 (baseline), V05, V07, V10, V12 and V13. For exploratory analyses, longitudinal TCRB deep sequencing was carried out in under 30 treated patients wherever samples were available.

Note on this clone: Its antigen is still unknown. No base quality values were provided; no much bigger clone lies one nucleotide off.

The germline V gene sets CDR1 to SGHAT and CDR2 to FQNNGV. From the cysteine up to the phenylalanine, the CDR3 has a length of 12 residues. Only the CDR3 part of the read is kept: 36 bases, read in frame from the first base. V loses 3 bases of germline sequence and J loses 6 bases, and the interval between the two ends is 5 bases. Library creation used the immunoSEQ multiplex PCR assay. Following the manufacturer's protocol, the hsTCRB Kit was used to amplify rearranged TCR beta chain sequences. TCRB libraries were sequenced on an Illumina MiSeq. The study's processing was this. The kit vendor's proprietary platform handled demultiplexing, trimming and gene mapping. The immuneACCESS repertoire file appears here via TCRdb, limited to in-frame rearrangements. These files lack a portion of the clones; in checked studies, under half of the deficit traces to unresolved V genes, and the cause of the others is not known. V and J calls and clone size follow that table, whereas D and trimming were derived from the DNA. Present in this sample are some 62,000 clones, under 85% of which were seen just once. 3.5% to 4.5% of the sample lies in the top ten.

What the time point label conveys for this sample: week 47, end of study. Each vaccine dose, consisting of 300 ug of a 20-mer mutant IDH1 peptide in Montanide, was administered subcutaneously with topical imiquimod. Patients were given eight vaccinations, in weeks 1, 3, 5, 7, 11, 15, 19 and 23, which matched visits V03 through V10. The donors had newly diagnosed IDH1-mutant astrocytomas of WHO grade 3 or 4 that showed loss of nuclear ATRX. The samples were drawn from NOA16, a multicentre, single-arm, open-label phase I trial in Germany that tested a mutant IDH1 peptide vaccine in humans for the first time. Genomic DNA for TCRB sequencing was extracted from EDTA blood using the DNeasy Blood and Tissue Kit. Beyond this particular receptor, the publication reports: Across multiple MHC alleles, vaccine-induced immune responses were seen in 90% to 95% of patients. PBMC samples for TCRB deep sequencing were selected based on availability. It was noted by the authors that analyses of patient blood samples could not be reproduced owing to sample limitations. Pseudoprogression seemed to be unrelated to changes in the top peripheral T cell clonotypes found by TCRB sequencing.

This chain is built from TRBV11-2 and TRBJ2-2; no D gene is confidently identified. The TCR was taken from a man aged 30 to 45 with glioma. This specimen consisted of PBMCs, obtained from a glioma patient whose treatment included an IDH1 peptide vaccine. The bases are TGTGCCAGCAGCTTTCCTGCCGGGGAGCTGTTTTTT. This sequence encodes CASSFPAGELFF.